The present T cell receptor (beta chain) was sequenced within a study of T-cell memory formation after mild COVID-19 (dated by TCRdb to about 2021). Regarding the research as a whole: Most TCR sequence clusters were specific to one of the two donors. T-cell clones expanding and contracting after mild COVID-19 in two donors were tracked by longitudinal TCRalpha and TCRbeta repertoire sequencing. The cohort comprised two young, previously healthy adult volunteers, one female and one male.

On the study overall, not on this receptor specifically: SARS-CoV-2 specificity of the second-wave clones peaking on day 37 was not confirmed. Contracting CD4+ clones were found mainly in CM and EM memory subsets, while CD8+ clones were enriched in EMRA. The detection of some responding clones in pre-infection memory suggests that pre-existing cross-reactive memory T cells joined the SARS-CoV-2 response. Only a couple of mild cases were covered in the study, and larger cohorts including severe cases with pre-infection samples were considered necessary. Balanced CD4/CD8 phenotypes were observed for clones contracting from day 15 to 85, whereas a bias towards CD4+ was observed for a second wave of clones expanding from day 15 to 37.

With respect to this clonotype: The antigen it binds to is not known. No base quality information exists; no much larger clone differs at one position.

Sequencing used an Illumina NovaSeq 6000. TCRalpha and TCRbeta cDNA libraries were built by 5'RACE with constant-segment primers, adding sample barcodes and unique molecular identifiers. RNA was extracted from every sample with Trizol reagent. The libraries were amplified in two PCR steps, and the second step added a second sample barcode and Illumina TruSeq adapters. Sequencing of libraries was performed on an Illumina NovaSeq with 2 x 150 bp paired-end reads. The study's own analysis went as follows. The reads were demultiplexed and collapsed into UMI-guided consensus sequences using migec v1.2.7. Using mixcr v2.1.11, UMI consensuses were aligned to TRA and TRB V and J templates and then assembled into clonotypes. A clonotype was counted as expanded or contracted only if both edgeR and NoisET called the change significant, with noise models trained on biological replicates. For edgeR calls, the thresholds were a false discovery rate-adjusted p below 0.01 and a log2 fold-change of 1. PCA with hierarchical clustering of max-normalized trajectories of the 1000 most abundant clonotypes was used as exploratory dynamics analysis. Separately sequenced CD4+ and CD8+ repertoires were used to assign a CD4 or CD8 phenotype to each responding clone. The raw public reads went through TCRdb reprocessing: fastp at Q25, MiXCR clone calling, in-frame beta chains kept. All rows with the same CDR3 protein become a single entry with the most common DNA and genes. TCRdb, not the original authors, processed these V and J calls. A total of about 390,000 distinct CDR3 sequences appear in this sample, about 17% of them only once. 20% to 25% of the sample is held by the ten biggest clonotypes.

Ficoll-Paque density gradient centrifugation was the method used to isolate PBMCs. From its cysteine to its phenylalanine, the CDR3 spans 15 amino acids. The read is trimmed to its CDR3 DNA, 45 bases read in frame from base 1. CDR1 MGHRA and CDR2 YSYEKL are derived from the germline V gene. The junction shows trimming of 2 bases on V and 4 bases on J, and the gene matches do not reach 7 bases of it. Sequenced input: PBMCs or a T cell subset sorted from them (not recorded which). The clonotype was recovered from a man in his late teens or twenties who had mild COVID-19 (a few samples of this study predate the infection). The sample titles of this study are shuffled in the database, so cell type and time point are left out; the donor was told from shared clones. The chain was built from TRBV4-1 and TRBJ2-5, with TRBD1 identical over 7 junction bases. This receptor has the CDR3 CASSQPRAGGETQYF. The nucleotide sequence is TGCGCCAGCAGCCAACCCCGGGCAGGGGGAGAGACCCAGTACTTC.